The rows below give T cell receptor beta chains drawn from one sample of a study of post-analysis software for immune sequencing data. Via MiXCR, TCRdb re-called the PCR reads, giving one row per CDR3 protein. The sample lists about 400,000 distinct CDR3 sequences, roughly 38% seen once, with 13% in the top ten. Material: blood. These receptors all come from a girl between 10 and 17 years old with multiple sclerosis. Both conserved end residues are part of each CDR3. A D gene is named only where the DNA matches it firmly. Not all rows give a size; the values are once, few, many and, for expanded clones, a class.

j_gene: TRBJ2-1; v_gene: TRBV4-2; abundance: few; d_gene: TRBD2; CDR3nt: TGTGCCAGCAGCCAAGATGGGACTAGCGCCTACAATGAGCAGTTCTTC; CDR3aa: CASSQDGTSAYNEQFF
j_gene: TRBJ2-5; v_gene: TRBV21-1; abundance: NA; d_gene: NA; CDR3nt: TGTGCCAGCAGCAAATCTCAGGACGGGTCCCAGTACTTC; CDR3aa: CASSKSQDGSQYF
j_gene: TRBJ1-2; v_gene: TRBV18; abundance: NA; d_gene: TRBD1; CDR3nt: TGTGCCAGCTCATCCCAAGCGACAGGGGACATCGGCTACACCTTC; CDR3aa: CASSSQATGDIGYTF
j_gene: TRBJ2-1; v_gene: TRBV29-1; abundance: few; d_gene: TRBD1; CDR3nt: TGCAGCGCAGCAGGACAGGCGACCTACAATGAGCAGTTCTTC; CDR3aa: CSAAGQATYNEQFF
j_gene: TRBJ2-1; v_gene: TRBV5-1; abundance: NA; d_gene: NA; CDR3nt: TGCGCCAGCAGCCCCGGGACGGAGGGTCGTGAGCAGTTCTTC; CDR3aa: CASSPGTEGREQFF
j_gene: TRBJ2-7; v_gene: TRBV20-1; abundance: NA; d_gene: NA; CDR3nt: TGCAGTGCTAGTCCAGTTGAGGACGAGCAGTACTTC; CDR3aa: CSASPVEDEQYF
j_gene: TRBJ2-3; v_gene: TRBV6-6; abundance: few; d_gene: TRBD2; CDR3nt: TGTGCCAGCAGCCCCTCGAGCGGGGGGACCAGCACAGATACGCAGTATTTT; CDR3aa: CASSPSSGGTSTDTQYF
j_gene: TRBJ2-1; v_gene: TRBV5-1; abundance: NA; d_gene: NA; CDR3nt: TGCGCCAGCAGCTTGGGGGAATTAGGAGAGCAGTTCTTC; CDR3aa: CASSLGELGEQFF
j_gene: TRBJ2-1; v_gene: TRBV5-1; abundance: NA; d_gene: TRBD1; CDR3nt: TGCGCCAGCAGCGCCCCGGGACAGGGAGACAATGAGCAGTTCTTC; CDR3aa: CASSAPGQGDNEQFF
j_gene: TRBJ2-1; v_gene: TRBV4-1; abundance: few; d_gene: NA; CDR3nt: TGCGCCAGCAGCCAAGATGGGGACCAGGAGCAGTTCTTC; CDR3aa: CASSQDGDQEQFF
j_gene: TRBJ2-3; v_gene: TRBV7-9; abundance: NA; d_gene: TRBD2; CDR3nt: TGTGCCAGCAGCTCGACTAGCGGGGGGAGCACAGATACGCAGTATTTT; CDR3aa: CASSSTSGGSTDTQYF
j_gene: TRBJ2-3; v_gene: TRBV20-1; abundance: few; d_gene: TRBD2; CDR3nt: TGCAGTGCCCCACCGGCGGGGGAGAGACGTACGCAGTATTTT; CDR3aa: CSAPPAGERRTQYF
j_gene: TRBJ2-1; v_gene: TRBV7-2; abundance: NA; d_gene: TRBD2; CDR3nt: TGTGCCAGCAGCCCCCAGCCCTCTAGCGGGGGGCAGTTCTTC; CDR3aa: CASSPQPSSGGQFF
j_gene: TRBJ1-6; v_gene: TRBV7-2; abundance: many; d_gene: NA; CDR3nt: TGTGCCAGCAGCCCATATAATTCACCCCTCCACTTT; CDR3aa: CASSPYNSPLHF
j_gene: TRBJ2-3; v_gene: TRBV28; abundance: few; d_gene: TRBD2; CDR3nt: TGTGCCGGCAGTTTCATCAGCGGGGGGGCAGGATCAGATACGCAGTATTTT; CDR3aa: CAGSFISGGAGSDTQYF
j_gene: TRBJ2-1; v_gene: TRBV4-1; abundance: few; d_gene: TRBD1; CDR3nt: TGCGCCAGCAGCCAAGGGCAGGGGGCGAGCAATGAGCAGTTCTTC; CDR3aa: CASSQGQGASNEQFF
j_gene: TRBJ1-1; v_gene: TRBV4-1; abundance: NA; d_gene: NA; CDR3nt: TGCGCCAGCAGCTGGGCCAGGGCAGTGGGGAACACTGAAGCTTTCTTT; CDR3aa: CASSWARAVGNTEAFF
j_gene: TRBJ1-2; v_gene: TRBV6-1; abundance: NA; d_gene: NA; CDR3nt: TGTGCCAGCAGTCCGGGGTCCTACTATGGCTACACCTTC; CDR3aa: CASSPGSYYGYTF
j_gene: TRBJ1-2; v_gene: TRBV7-2; abundance: NA; d_gene: NA; CDR3nt: TGTGCCAGCAGCCGGTTGGACAGCTATGGCTACACCTTC; CDR3aa: CASSRLDSYGYTF
j_gene: TRBJ2-1; v_gene: TRBV6-2/TRBV6-3; abundance: many; d_gene: TRBD1; CDR3nt: TGTGCCAGCAGTTACTCGGCAGGGGGCTACAATGAGCAGTTCTTC; CDR3aa: CASSYSAGGYNEQFF
j_gene: TRBJ1-2; v_gene: TRBV7-2; abundance: NA; d_gene: NA; CDR3nt: TGTGCCAGCAGCTTAGCGGTAAACAGGGTTTATGGCTACACCTTC; CDR3aa: CASSLAVNRVYGYTF
j_gene: TRBJ2-1; v_gene: TRBV28; abundance: NA; d_gene: NA; CDR3nt: TGTGCCAGCATTTTAGGCGGGGGCGGCAACTGGAATGAGCAGTTCTTC; CDR3aa: CASILGGGGNWNEQFF
j_gene: TRBJ2-7; v_gene: TRBV12-3/TRBV12-4; abundance: NA; d_gene: NA; CDR3nt: TGTGCCAGCAGTTTGACCCCGGGACCCTACTACGAGCAGTACTTC; CDR3aa: CASSLTPGPYYEQYF
j_gene: TRBJ2-7; v_gene: TRBV28; abundance: NA; d_gene: TRBD1; CDR3nt: TGTGCCAGCAGTTTAGGGACAGGGGGCTTCTACGAGCAGTACTTC; CDR3aa: CASSLGTGGFYEQYF
j_gene: TRBJ2-5; v_gene: TRBV20-1; abundance: NA; d_gene: TRBD2; CDR3nt: TGCAGTGCTACGACTAGCGGGGCGTCGGAGACCCAGTACTTC; CDR3aa: CSATTSGASETQYF
j_gene: TRBJ2-5; v_gene: TRBV2; abundance: many; d_gene: TRBD1; CDR3nt: TGTGCCAGCAGGAAGGGACAGGGGAGAGAGACCCAGTACTTC; CDR3aa: CASRKGQGRETQYF
j_gene: TRBJ1-2; v_gene: TRBV12-3/TRBV12-4; abundance: NA; d_gene: NA; CDR3nt: TGTGCCAGCAGTTTAGCTTCAGGACGCTATGGCTACACCTTC; CDR3aa: CASSLASGRYGYTF
j_gene: TRBJ2-3; v_gene: TRBV5-1; abundance: many; d_gene: NA; CDR3nt: TGCGCCAGCAGCTTCAGGGCGGGCACAGATACGCAGTATTTT; CDR3aa: CASSFRAGTDTQYF